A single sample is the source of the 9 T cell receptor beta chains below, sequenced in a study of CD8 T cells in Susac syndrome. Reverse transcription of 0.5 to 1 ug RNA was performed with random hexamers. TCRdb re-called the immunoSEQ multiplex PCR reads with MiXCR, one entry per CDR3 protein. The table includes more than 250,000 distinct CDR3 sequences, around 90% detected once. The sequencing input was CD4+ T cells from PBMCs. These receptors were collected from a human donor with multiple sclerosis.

CDR3: CSALKALGQAYGYTF. CDR3 nucleotide sequence: TGCAGTGCCCTGAAGGCCCTGGGACAGGCTTATGGCTACACCTTC. V and J are TRBV20-1 and TRBJ1-2; 8 nucleotides agree with TRBD1. V gave up 6 bases and J gave up 5 bases; unmatched junction bases: 14. This CDR3 is built from 15 residues. Germline CDR1 reads DFQATT; CDR2 reads SNEGSKA (reference sequence).

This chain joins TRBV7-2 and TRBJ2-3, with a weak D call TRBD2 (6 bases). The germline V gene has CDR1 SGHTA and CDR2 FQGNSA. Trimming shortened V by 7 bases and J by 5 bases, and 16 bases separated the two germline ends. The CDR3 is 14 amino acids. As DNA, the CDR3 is TGTGCCAGCAAAGTTCGGGGGTCGGGAGATACGCAGTATTTT. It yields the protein CASKVRGSGDTQYF.

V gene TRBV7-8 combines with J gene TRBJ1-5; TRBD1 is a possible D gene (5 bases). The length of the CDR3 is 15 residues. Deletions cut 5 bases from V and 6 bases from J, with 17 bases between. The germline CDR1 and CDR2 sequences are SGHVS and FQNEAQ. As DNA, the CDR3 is TGTGCCAGCAGCCCGCCGGCCCCGGGGCCTCAGCCCCAGCATTTT. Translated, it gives CASSPPAPGPQPQHF.

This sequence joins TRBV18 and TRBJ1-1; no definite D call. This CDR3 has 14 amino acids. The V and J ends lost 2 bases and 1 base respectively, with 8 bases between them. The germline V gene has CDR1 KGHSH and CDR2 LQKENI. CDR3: CASSPGFANTEAFF. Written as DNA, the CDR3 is TGTGCCAGCTCACCAGGTTTTGCGAACACTGAAGCTTTCTTT.

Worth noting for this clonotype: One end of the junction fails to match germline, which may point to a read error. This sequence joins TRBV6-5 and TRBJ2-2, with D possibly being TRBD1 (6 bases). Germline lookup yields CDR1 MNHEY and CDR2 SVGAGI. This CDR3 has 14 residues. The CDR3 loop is CASSPIQGTGELFF. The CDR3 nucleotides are TGTGCCAGCAGCCCGATACAGGGTACCGGGGAACTGTTTTTT.

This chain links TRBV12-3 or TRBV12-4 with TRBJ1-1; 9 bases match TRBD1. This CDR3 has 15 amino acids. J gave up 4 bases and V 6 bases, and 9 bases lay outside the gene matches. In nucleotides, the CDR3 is TGTGCCAGCAGCCCCTCGGGACAGGGAACCACTGAAGCTTTCTTT. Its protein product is CASSPSGQGTTEAFF.

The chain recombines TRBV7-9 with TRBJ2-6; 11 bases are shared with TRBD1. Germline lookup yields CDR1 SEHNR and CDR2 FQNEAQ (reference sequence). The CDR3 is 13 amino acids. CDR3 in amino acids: CWTGGDGANVLTF. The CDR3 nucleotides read TGTTGGACAGGGGGCGACGGGGCCAACGTCCTGACTTTC.

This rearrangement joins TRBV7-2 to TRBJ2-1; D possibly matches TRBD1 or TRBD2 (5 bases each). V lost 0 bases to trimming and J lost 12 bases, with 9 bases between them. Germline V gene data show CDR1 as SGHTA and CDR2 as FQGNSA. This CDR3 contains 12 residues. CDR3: CASSLAGVVQFF. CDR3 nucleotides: TGTGCCAGCAGCTTAGCGGGGGTGGTGCAGTTCTTC.

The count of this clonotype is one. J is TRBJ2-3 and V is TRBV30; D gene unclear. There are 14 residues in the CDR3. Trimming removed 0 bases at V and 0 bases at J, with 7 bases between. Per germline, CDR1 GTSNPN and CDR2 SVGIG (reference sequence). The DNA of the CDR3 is TGTGCCTGGAGTGTATCCAGGAGCACAGATACGCAGTATTTT. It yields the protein CAWSVSRSTDTQYF.